Below, one TCR beta chain is given with its context. V was pared by 4 bases and J by 11 bases, with 7 bases of the junction left unmatched. Germline V CDR1 and CDR2: MGHDK, SYGVNS. This CDR3 contains 12 residues. Authors' methods: Using reference gene primer amplification, nucleated cell counts were estimated. Profiled with immunoSEQ multiplex PCR; TCRdb holds only in-frame clones, not every one. The D gene and trimming were derived from the DNA, and the V and J assignments and clone size from that table. This sample has about 330,000 clones; roughly 82% occur once, and the top ten carry around 1.5%. The data are from a study of blood T cell repertoires in COVID-19. Study information: Acute-phase and convalescent COVID-19 samples originated in the United States, Italy and Spain. Nucleic acid was either cDNA or gDNA, and it came from T cells, B-cell-depleted T cells, or PBMCs.

The clonotype originates from a woman between 45 and 65 years old with acute or convalescent COVID-19. This rearrangement joins TRBV25-1 to TRBJ1-1, with 7 bases fitting TRBD1. Sequencing input: peripheral blood. DNA for the CDR3: TGTGCCAGCAGTGGGCGACAGGGACTTGCTTTCTTT. Translation: CASSGRQGLAFF.